This TCR beta chain is from a study of CD8 T cells in ankylosing spondylitis. This clonotype has a count of ten or more. Its antigen remains unknown. TCRdb fed the 5' RACE reads into MiXCR, producing one record per CDR3 protein. The sample includes approximately 250,000 distinct CDR3 sequences, around 8% of them seen just once. Study-level results: Seemingly characteristic of ankylosing spondylitis blood was a TCR beta motif consisting of about 8 highly homologous variants. Reportedly, matched ankylosing spondylitis synovial fluid was significantly enriched for disease-linked clones.

The sequence came from a female donor with ankylosing spondylitis or in good health (not recorded which). The sequencing input was blood, either unsorted or a sorted T cell fraction (not recorded which).

DNA of the CDR3: TGCAGTGCTAGACACCCGGCTAGTATCAACGAGCAGTACTTC. Translating gives CSARHPASINEQYF. The chain couples TRBV20-1 to TRBJ2-7; D is uncertain. The CDR3 contains 14 residues. Germline-derived CDR1 and CDR2 are DFQATT and SNEGSKA (reference sequence). Trimming took 2 bases from V and 5 from J, leaving 16 bases between them.